Below are 18 T cell receptor beta chains sequenced from a single sample in a study of response to subunit inactivated influenza vaccine. TCRdb redid the calling of the RT-PCR reads with MiXCR, one entry per CDR3 protein. The data show hundreds of thousands of distinct CDR3 sequences, with 13% seen just once and about 12% held by the top ten. The sequenced sample was PBMCs from blood, obtained roughly 47 days after vaccination. The source is a man over 45 who received an inactivated influenza vaccine.

This chain uses TRBV5-1 with TRBJ2-3; TRBD1 or TRBD2 may be the D gene (5 bases each). V was shortened by 5 bases and J by 3 bases, with 10 bases between the two germline ends. The CDR3 sequence is 13 residues long. CDR1 is SGHRS and CDR2 is YFSETQ in the germline V gene. The DNA for the CDR3 is TGCGCCAGCAGGGACGGGGCAACAGATACGCAGTATTTT. Translation: CASRDGATDTQYF.

This clonotype was detected only a few times. The rearrangement uses TRBV15 and TRBJ1-3; D not certain. Germline V lookup: CDR1 LNHNV, CDR2 YYDKDF (reference sequence). Deletions cut 2 bases from V and 2 bases from J, with 10 bases between. There are 15 residues in the CDR3. The CDR3 spells CATSRQTNPGNTIYF. The CDR3 nucleotides read TGTGCCACCAGCAGACAGACAAATCCTGGAAACACCATATATTTT.

This chain links TRBV7-8 with TRBJ2-7; D might be TRBD1 (6 bases). The CDR3 spans 13 residues. Trimming left V 3 bases short and J 4 bases short, with 10 bases between. Germline lookup yields CDR1 SGHVS and CDR2 FQNEAQ. CDR3 amino acids: CASSFRQAYEQYF. CDR3 in DNA: TGTGCCAGCAGCTTCAGACAGGCTTACGAGCAGTACTTC.

The rearrangement joins TRBV5-1 to TRBJ2-1; 8 nucleotides match TRBD2. This CDR3 comprises 15 residues. Trimming removed 2 bases from V and 2 bases from J; junction bases left unmatched: 3. Germline CDR1 and CDR2: SGHRS and YFSETQ. The DNA of the CDR3 is TGCGCCAGCAGCTTACTAGCGGTGACCTACAATGAGCAGTTCTTC. Translated: CASSLLAVTYNEQFF.

Concerning this clonotype: At one end, the junction sequence differs from germline, possibly due to a read error. V is TRBV20-1 and J is TRBJ2-7; D is possibly TRBD1 (6 bases). Germline V CDR1 and CDR2: DFQATT, SNEGSKA (reference sequence). CDR3 size: 16 residues. CDR3 protein: CCARDPGGQSSYEQYF. CDR3 nucleotide sequence: TGCTGTGCTAGAGATCCAGGCGGACAGAGCTCCTACGAGCAGTACTTC.

This clonotype was detected a few times. This chain links TRBV7-8 with TRBJ1-5; D perhaps matches TRBD1 (5 bases). Trimming left V 0 bases short and J 6 bases short, with 18 bases between. The CDR3 runs 17 residues. Germline CDR1 reads SGHVS; CDR2 reads FQNEAQ. CDR3 sequence reads: CASSLALRQNVGQPQHF. CDR3 in DNA: TGTGCCAGCAGCTTAGCGTTGAGACAGAACGTCGGTCAGCCCCAGCATTTT. The whole variable domain, remainder taken from reference TRBV7-8 and TRBJ1-5, is GAGVSQSPRYKVAKRGQDVALRCDPISGHVSLFWYQQALGQGPEFLTYFQNEAQLDKSGLPSDRFFAERPEGSVSTLKIQRTQQEDSAVYLCASSLALRQNVGQPQHFGDGTRLSIL.

This clonotype showed up just a few times. The chain recombines TRBV20-1 with TRBJ2-7; D not certain. The CDR3 sequence is 13 residues long. Trimming cost V 1 base and J 1 base, with 8 bases left between them. Germline V gives CDR1 DFQATT, CDR2 SNEGSKA (reference sequence). The CDR3: CSARVPPSYEQYF. The DNA for the CDR3 is TGCAGTGCTAGAGTCCCACCGTCCTACGAGCAGTACTTC.

The gene calls are TRBV12-3 or TRBV12-4 and TRBJ2-1, with TRBD2 matching over 10 bases. The CDR3 contains 15 residues. V gave up 6 bases and J gave up 4 bases; unmatched junction bases: 6. In DNA, the CDR3 is TGTGCCAGCAGACCCGGGACTAGCGCGTACAATGAGCAGTTCTTC. Its protein product is CASRPGTSAYNEQFF.

This clonotype has only a few counts. The chain combines TRBV28 with TRBJ1-6; the D gene is possibly TRBD1 (6 bases). The CDR3 has 15 residues. V gave up 7 bases and J gave up 13 bases, with 23 bases separating them. Germline V gene lookup returns CDR1 MDHEN and CDR2 SYDVKM. The CDR3 reads CASTLLGTGQSPLHF. CDR3 nucleotides: TGTGCCAGCACCCTATTGGGAACAGGGCAGTCGCCCCTCCACTTT. Combining the CDR3 with reference TRBV28 and TRBJ1-6 gives the whole variable domain DVKVTQSSRYLVKRTGEKVFLECVQDMDHENMFWYRQDPGLGLRLIYFSYDVKMKEKGDIPEGYSVSREKKERFSLILESASTNQTSMYLCASTLLGTGQSPLHFGNGTRLTVT.

This rearrangement joins TRBV10-3 to TRBJ2-1; D could derive from TRBD1 or TRBD2 (5 bases each). Germline loops: CDR1 ENHRY, CDR2 SYGVKD. The CDR3 extends over 13 amino acids. V was trimmed by 10 bases and J by 8 bases, leaving 18 bases between them. The CDR3 here is CATQTFRDDEQFF. DNA of the CDR3: TGTGCCACCCAAACGTTCAGGGACGATGAGCAGTTCTTC.

The chain uses TRBV29-1 and TRBJ2-3; 9 bases are shared with TRBD1. With V trimmed by 7 bases and J by 3 bases, 5 bases remained unmatched. The CDR3 is 13 amino acids. CDR1 SQVTM and CDR2 ANQGSEA come from the germline V gene. This chain's CDR3 is CSGIGQGTDTQYF. The CDR3 nucleotides read TGCAGCGGTATTGGACAGGGGACAGATACGCAGTATTTT.

This chain links TRBV5-1 with TRBJ2-1; 9 bases are a match to TRBD1. Germline V CDR1 and CDR2: SGHRS, YFSETQ. V lost 4 bases, J lost 2 bases, and 10 bases stayed unmatched. CDR3 length: 17 amino acids. The CDR3 spells CASSLSRDRAPYNEQFF. CDR3 nucleotides: TGCGCCAGCAGCCTGTCCCGGGACAGGGCCCCCTACAATGAGCAGTTCTTC.

The chain links TRBV20-1 to TRBJ1-1, with 10 bases that match TRBD1. Trimming at V came to 3 bases and at J to 5 bases, leaving 3 bases not matched to a gene. The germline CDR1 and CDR2 sequences are DFQATT and SNEGSKA (reference sequence). The CDR3 totals 13 residues. CDR3: CSARTGGHTEAFF. The CDR3 bases are TGCAGTGCTAGGACAGGGGGCCATACTGAAGCTTTCTTT.

This clonotype came up a few times. V usage is TRBV5-6 and J usage is TRBJ2-7; tentative D call: TRBD2 (6 bases). The V and J ends lost 3 bases and 3 bases respectively, with 13 bases between them. Germline V lookup: CDR1 SGHDT, CDR2 YYEEEE. The CDR3 contains 14 residues. Written as DNA, the CDR3 is TGTGCCAGCAGCTCTTTCGGGAGTGGCTACGAGCAGTACTTC. As protein: CASSSFGSGYEQYF.

V usage is TRBV20-1 and J usage is TRBJ1-1; 8 nucleotides align to TRBD1. The CDR3 length is 14 residues. Per the germline V gene, CDR1 is DFQATT and CDR2 is SNEGSKA (reference sequence). V was clipped by 5 bases and J by 4 bases; unmatched bases: 9. The CDR3 loop reads CSALNTGGLTEAFF. The CDR3 bases are TGCAGTGCTCTAAACACAGGGGGTCTCACTGAAGCTTTCTTT.

The table lists this clonotype with a few counts. This sequence joins TRBV2 and TRBJ2-3; the D gene could be TRBD1 or TRBD2 (5 bases each). Trimming stripped 6 bases from V and 2 bases from J, with 12 bases between. CDR1 SNHLY and CDR2 FYNNEI come from the germline V gene. The CDR3 is 14 amino acids. Here the CDR3 DNA reads TGTGCCAGCAGGGTCTGGGGGTTCACAGATACGCAGTATTTT. This gives the protein CASRVWGFTDTQYF.

The V gene is TRBV28, the J gene TRBJ1-5, with D possibly being TRBD1 (5 bases). This CDR3 has 12 residues. CDR1 MDHEN and CDR2 SYDVKM come from the germline V gene. Trimming left V 7 bases short and J 11 bases short, with 15 bases between. CDR3 protein: CASIGGGLSQHF. CDR3 nucleotide sequence: TGTGCCAGCATCGGGGGTGGCTTGTCCCAGCATTTT.

This clonotype has a count of ten or more. CDR3 nucleotides: TGTGCCATCAGCCGGGGGGGCTCGAATACGCAGTATTTT. It specifies CAISRGGSNTQYF. V and J are TRBV10-3 and TRBJ2-3; 8 bases align to TRBD2. Germline V lookup: CDR1 ENHRY, CDR2 SYGVKD. The CDR3 has 13 residues. V gave up 6 bases and J gave up 7 bases; unmatched junction bases: 6.